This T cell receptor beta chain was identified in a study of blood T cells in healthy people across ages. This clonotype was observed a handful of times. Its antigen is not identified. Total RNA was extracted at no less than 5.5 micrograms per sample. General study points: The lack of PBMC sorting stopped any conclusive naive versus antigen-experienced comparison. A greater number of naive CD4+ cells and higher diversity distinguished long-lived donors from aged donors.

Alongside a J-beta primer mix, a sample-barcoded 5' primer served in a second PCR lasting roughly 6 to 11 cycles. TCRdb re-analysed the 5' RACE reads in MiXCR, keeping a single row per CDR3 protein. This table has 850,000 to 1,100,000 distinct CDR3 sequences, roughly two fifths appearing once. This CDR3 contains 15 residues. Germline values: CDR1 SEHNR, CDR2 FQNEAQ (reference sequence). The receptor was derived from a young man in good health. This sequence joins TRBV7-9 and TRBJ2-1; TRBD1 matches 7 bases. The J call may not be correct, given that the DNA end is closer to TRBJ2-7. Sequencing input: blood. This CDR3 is CASSRDSRSYNEQYF. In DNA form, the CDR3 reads TGTGCCAGCAGCCGGGACAGCCGGTCCTACAATGAGCAGTACTTC.